Listed here are 5 T cell receptor beta chains from one sample, sequenced in a study of post-analysis software for immune sequencing data. These TCRs' antigens remain unknown. General observations from the study: Higher frequency in patients than in controls was seen for several TRBV segments, with TRBV5-6, TRBV5-1 and TRBV20-1 among them.

Carried by the TCR beta cDNA libraries were unique molecular identifiers. TCRdb reprocessed the PCR reads via MiXCR and lists one record per CDR3 protein. The table shows roughly 800,000 distinct CDR3 sequences, with roughly 58% occurring only once. Specimen: blood. These receptors originate from a girl between 5 and 17 years old with multiple sclerosis.

This rearrangement joins TRBV29-1 to TRBJ1-1; TRBD1 matches 7 bases. The CDR3 sequence is 14 residues long. CDR1 and CDR2 (germline): SQVTM, ANQGSEA. V lost 4 bases, J lost 5 bases, and 10 bases stayed unmatched. The CDR3: CSVADRVLTTEAFF. The DNA for the CDR3 is TGCAGCGTTGCCGACAGGGTTCTCACTACTGAAGCTTTCTTT.

This clonotype was picked up one time. Here the CDR3 reads CASSPSGTGVYGYTF. CDR3 bases: TGTGCCAGCAGCCCTTCCGGGACAGGGGTTTATGGCTACACCTTC. This sequence joins TRBV14 and TRBJ1-2, with 10 bases lining up with TRBD1. V shed 4 bases and J 5 bases; nucleotides not matched to a gene: 7. Germline CDR1 SGHDN, CDR2 FVKESK. This CDR3 is built from 15 residues.

V gene TRBV4-1 combines with J gene TRBJ1-1; D is unresolved. The CDR3 covers 16 residues. The V and J ends lost 1 base and 0 bases respectively, with 12 bases between them. Germline V gene data show CDR1 as MGHRA and CDR2 as YSYEKL. The CDR3, as DNA: TGCGCCAGCAGCCAAGTGATGGTGACAATGAACACTGAAGCTTTCTTT. This gives the protein CASSQVMVTMNTEAFF.

The chain links TRBV29-1 to TRBJ2-5, with 8 bases lining up with TRBD2. The germline V gene has CDR1 SQVTM and CDR2 ANQGSEA. The junction had 4 bases not matched to a gene; V was cut back by 3 bases and J by 4 bases. The CDR3 length is 13 residues. CDR3 in amino acids: CSVEGLAGETQYF. The CDR3, as DNA: TGCAGCGTTGAGGGGCTAGCGGGAGAGACCCAGTACTTC.

There are a few counts of this clonotype. The V and J genes are TRBV7-3 and TRBJ2-3; 7 bases line up with TRBD1. J was trimmed by 6 bases and V by 5 bases; bases with no gene match: 5. CDR3 length equals 13 residues. CDR1 and CDR2 from the germline V gene are SGHTA and FQGTGA. The CDR3 region is CASSLDRVDTQYF. Here the CDR3 DNA reads TGTGCCAGCAGCCTCGACAGGGTCGATACGCAGTATTTT.